This record concerns one T cell receptor beta chain sequence. Its antigen is still unknown. The source of the sample is a study of blood T cells in healthy people across ages. Study outcomes and limitations: Leaving the PBMCs unsorted stopped any conclusive comparison of naive versus antigen-experienced cells.

PCR was performed a second time for about 7 to 11 cycles using a sample-barcoded 5' primer and a J-beta primer mix. TCRdb re-derived calls from the 5' RACE reads in MiXCR, one entry per CDR3 protein. Here the sample spans some 690,000 distinct CDR3 sequences, 20% to 25% being singletons. Healthy Caucasians from Russia aged about 6 to 90 served as donors. There were at least 5.5 micrograms of total RNA extracted from every sample. The CDR3 covers 16 residues. Trimming pared 0 bases from V and 3 bases from J, leaving 12 bases between. The rearrangement joins TRBV12-3 or TRBV12-4 to TRBJ2-4; possible D gene TRBD2, 6 bases. Specimen: blood. The TCR originated in a man between 65 and 85 years old in good health. DNA for the CDR3: TGTGCCAGCAGTTTAGCTCAGCGGGCCAGCAAAAACATTCAGTACTTC. It is translated as CASSLAQRASKNIQYF.